The clone carrying this T cell receptor beta chain was picked up a small number of times. Its antigen remains unknown. Via MiXCR, TCRdb re-called the 5' RACE reads, giving one row per CDR3 protein. The sample lists hundreds of thousands of distinct CDR3 sequences; roughly 21% were seen once. V was shortened by 10 bases and J by 6 bases, with 18 bases between the two germline ends. This CDR3 has 13 amino acids. The data were taken from a study of T-cell memory formation after mild COVID-19. Whole-study context: TCR clusters showed largely donor specificity.

Study-level results: Among clones contracting day 15 to 85, CD4/CD8 was balanced, whereas later expanders leaned CD4+. CM and EM subsets held most contracting CD4+ clones; EMRA held CD8+ ones.

The chain links TRBV12-3 or TRBV12-4 to TRBJ1-2, with a possible D match to TRBD1 (6 bases). Specimen: PBMCs or a T cell subset sorted from them (not recorded which). The TCR comes from an adult woman who had mild COVID-19 (a few samples of this study predate the infection). Cell type and time point are not known. This CDR3 reads CATHSGGRNGYTF. For the CDR3, the DNA is TGTGCCACTCACTCCGGGGGCAGGAATGGCTACACCTTC.